One and the same sample provided the 29 T cell receptor beta chains below, sequenced in a study of human T cells and chemical hapten exposure. TCRdb analysed the RACE reads with MiXCR anew, one entry per CDR3 protein. This repertoire shows 150,000 to 200,000 distinct CDR3 sequences, around 30% found once; its top ten account for just under 3%. Regarding time point: pre-sensitization, week 0. Treatment described: therapeutic diphenylcyclopropenone sensitization with weekly scalp DPC. Sequencing used whole blood, obtained in connection with sensitization to the hapten diphenylcyclopropenone (DPC). These receptors were obtained from a woman in her thirties with alopecia areata. Some clones in this sample may be carry-over from other donors' samples.

This chain uses TRBV29-1 with TRBJ2-1; 16 bases match TRBD2. Trimming cost V 5 bases and J 8 bases; bases outside gene matches: 9. Looked up from germline, CDR1 is SQVTM and CDR2 is ANQGSEA. This CDR3 has 16 amino acids. Here the CDR3 reads CSVPGLAGGRPDEQFF. Here the CDR3 DNA reads TGCAGCGTTCCGGGACTAGCGGGAGGGCGTCCGGATGAGCAGTTCTTC.

This chain connects TRBV28 to TRBJ1-2, with 10 nucleotides matching TRBD1. This CDR3 contains 14 residues. Germline CDR1 reads MDHEN; CDR2 reads SYDVKM. Germline trimming cut 2 bases from V and 7 bases from J; bases unmatched to any gene: 4. The CDR3, as DNA: TGTGCCAGCAGTTTAGGGACAGGGGACTCTGGCTACACCTTC. This translates into CASSLGTGDSGYTF.

This clonotype was picked up a small number of times. The chain is built from TRBV10-3 and TRBJ2-2; TRBD1 might be the D (6 bases). The CDR3 loop spans 15 amino acids. Germline loops: CDR1 ENHRY, CDR2 SYGVKD. Deletions cut 2 bases from V and 5 bases from J, with 12 bases between. CDR3: CAISERGTETGELFF. The CDR3 DNA follows: TGTGCCATCAGTGAGAGGGGGACCGAGACCGGGGAGCTGTTTTTT.

This clonotype has a handful of counts. The V gene is TRBV29-1, the J gene TRBJ1-5; 7 bases fit TRBD1. The CDR3 contains 14 residues. CDR1 and CDR2 from the germline V gene are SQVTM and ANQGSEA. The V and J ends lost 7 bases and 6 bases, in that order; junction bases with no gene match: 12. CDR3 sequence (DNA): TGCAGCGCCCAGACAGGGAGCATAGGTCAGCCCCAGCATTTT. Amino acids: CSAQTGSIGQPQHF.

The chain combines TRBV6-5 with TRBJ1-6; TRBD1 matches 7 bases. The trim removed 2 bases at V and 2 bases at J, leaving 9 bases unmatched. Germline V gives CDR1 MNHEY, CDR2 SVGAGI. The CDR3 extends over 18 amino acids. CDR3 amino acids: CASSYHLQGTTYNSPLHF. CDR3 bases: TGTGCCAGCAGTTACCACCTACAGGGGACGACCTATAATTCACCCCTCCACTTT.

Only a few counts were recorded for this clonotype. This rearrangement joins TRBV29-1 to TRBJ2-7; 10 nucleotides agree with TRBD1. This CDR3 is 13 amino acids long. CDR1 and CDR2 from the germline V gene are SQVTM and ANQGSEA. Unmatched junction bases numbered 6, after V lost 4 bases and J lost 6 bases. CDR3 amino acids: CSVVRDRGVEQYF. Written as DNA, the CDR3 is TGCAGCGTTGTGCGGGACAGGGGAGTCGAGCAGTACTTC.

This clonotype turned up a few times. This chain joins TRBV11-2 and TRBJ1-2; 7 nucleotides match TRBD1. Germline V gene lookup returns CDR1 SGHAT and CDR2 FQNNGV. The CDR3 covers 15 residues. Losses at the gene ends were 5 bases for V and 2 bases for J; bases not matched to a gene: 8. In nucleotides, the CDR3 is TGTGCCAGCAGCCTAACAGGGGCTGGGAACTATGGCTACACCTTC. The encoded protein is CASSLTGAGNYGYTF.

This clonotype was seen only a few times. V usage is TRBV28 and J usage is TRBJ1-4; no clear D gene. CDR1 and CDR2 (germline): MDHEN, SYDVKM. CDR3 size: 13 residues. V was pared by 3 bases and J by 8 bases, with 10 bases between. The chain's CDR3 is CASSLVAREKLFF. For the CDR3, the DNA is TGTGCCAGCAGTTTGGTCGCTCGAGAAAAACTGTTTTTT.

The gene calls are TRBV28 and TRBJ1-5, with D possibly matching TRBD1 (5 bases). The CDR3 extends over 12 amino acids. The V end was cut by 8 bases, the J end by 7 bases, with 12 bases between. Germline values: CDR1 MDHEN, CDR2 SYDVKM. The CDR3, as DNA: TGTGCCAGCTCGGGGGGTCCCCAGCCCCAGCATTTT. Its translation is CASSGGPQPQHF. The variable domain in full, with the rest retrieved from reference TRBV28 and TRBJ1-5, is DVKVTQSSRYLVKRTGEKVFLECVQDMDHENMFWYRQDPGLGLRLIYFSYDVKMKEKGDIPEGYSVSREKKERFSLILESASTNQTSMYLCASSGGPQPQHFGDGTRLSIL.

This clonotype was recorded a few times. The chain uses TRBV2 and TRBJ2-1, with D perhaps matching TRBD1 or TRBD2 (5 bases each). Germline values: CDR1 SNHLY, CDR2 FYNNEI. Trimming pared 5 bases from V and 2 bases from J, leaving 7 bases between. The CDR3 has 13 residues. CDR3 amino acids: CASSPGPYNEQFF. The CDR3, as DNA: TGTGCCAGCAGTCCGGGACCCTACAATGAGCAGTTCTTC.

The rearrangement uses TRBV2 and TRBJ1-6, with 7 bases lining up with TRBD1. CDR1 SNHLY and CDR2 FYNNEI come from the germline V gene. The length of the CDR3 is 14 residues. J was trimmed by 10 bases and V by 4 bases; bases with no gene match: 7. The CDR3 spells CASSGLRDRSPLHF. The CDR3 DNA follows: TGTGCCAGCAGTGGACTGCGGGACAGATCACCCCTCCACTTT.

This clonotype occurred a few times. The CDR3 loop reads CAWSRTGKNTEAFF. In DNA, the CDR3 is TGTGCCTGGAGTCGGACAGGGAAGAACACTGAAGCTTTCTTT. The chain employs TRBV30 and TRBJ1-1; 8 bases are shared with TRBD1. Germline V gene sequence: CDR1 GTSNPN, CDR2 SVGIG (reference sequence). The J segment lost 1 base and the V segment lost 2 bases, leaving 3 bases of the junction unmatched. The CDR3 has 14 residues.

The J gene is TRBJ2-1, the V gene TRBV7-2; 7 bases line up with TRBD1. This CDR3 is 15 amino acids long. The ends lost 5 bases at V and 5 bases at J; junction bases unmatched: 9. Germline CDR1 and CDR2: SGHTA and FQGNSA. Here the CDR3 DNA reads TGTGCCAGCAGCCTGTACCGGGACAGAGACAATGAGCAGTTCTTC. Its translation: CASSLYRDRDNEQFF.

The chain joins TRBV6-2 or TRBV6-3 to TRBJ2-1; TRBD1 or TRBD2 may be the D gene (5 bases each). Germline CDR1 and CDR2: MNHEY and SVGEGT. V dropped 0 bases and J dropped 7 bases, with 10 bases sitting between them. CDR3 length: 14 amino acids. CDR3 protein: CASSYSGWGNEQFF. For the CDR3, the DNA is TGTGCCAGCAGTTACTCCGGTTGGGGGAATGAGCAGTTCTTC.

V and J are TRBV6-5 and TRBJ2-5, with D unclear. CDR1 MNHEY and CDR2 SVGAGI come from the germline V gene. V lost 4 bases, J lost 4 bases, and 10 bases lay in between. This CDR3 is 13 amino acids long. CDR3: CASSSDLRETQYF. In nucleotides, the CDR3 is TGTGCCAGCAGTTCAGACCTCCGAGAGACCCAGTACTTC.

This clonotype was detected a few times. The chain couples TRBV4-1 to TRBJ2-1; the D call may be TRBD1 or TRBD2 (5 bases each). The CDR3 is 14 residues long. Per germline, CDR1 MGHRA and CDR2 YSYEKL. The V end lost 0 bases, the J end lost 5 bases, and 8 bases lay between the germline ends. Here the CDR3 DNA reads TGCGCCAGCAGCCAAGAGGGGGTTAACAATGAGCAGTTCTTC. Protein: CASSQEGVNNEQFF.

This clonotype was observed a few times. The V and J genes are TRBV7-2 and TRBJ2-5; D is ambiguous. This CDR3 spans 14 amino acids. Germline CDR1 reads SGHTA; CDR2 reads FQGNSA. V dropped 1 base and J dropped 1 base, with 7 bases sitting between them. CDR3 sequence reads: CASSLGSVQETQYF. The CDR3 nucleotides are TGTGCCAGCAGCTTAGGCTCTGTCCAAGAGACCCAGTACTTC.

This chain links TRBV28 with TRBJ1-5, with TRBD1 matching 10 bases. This CDR3 comprises 14 residues. Germline CDR1 reads MDHEN; CDR2 reads SYDVKM. The V and J ends lost 6 bases and 2 bases, in that order; junction bases with no gene match: 1. The CDR3 spells CASRGTGGNQPQHF. The CDR3 DNA sequence: TGTGCCAGCAGAGGGACAGGGGGCAATCAGCCCCAGCATTTT. The full variable domain, with the rest looked up from reference TRBV28 and TRBJ1-5, is DVKVTQSSRYLVKRTGEKVFLECVQDMDHENMFWYRQDPGLGLRLIYFSYDVKMKEKGDIPEGYSVSREKKERFSLILESASTNQTSMYLCASRGTGGNQPQHFGDGTRLSIL.

The CDR3 protein is CASSVRNGPEAFF. The CDR3, as DNA: TGTGCCAGCAGCGTAAGGAATGGGCCTGAAGCTTTCTTT. The chain carries TRBV9 and TRBJ1-1; D call uncertain. The CDR3 sequence is 13 residues long. Trimming left V 1 base short and J 6 bases short, with 10 bases between. Germline lookup yields CDR1 SGDLS and CDR2 YYNGEE.

This rearrangement joins TRBV11-1 to TRBJ2-2; 11 bases match TRBD2. The CDR3 has 19 amino acids. Germline V gene sequence: CDR1 SGHAT, CDR2 FQDESV (reference sequence). Unmatched junction bases numbered 9, after V lost 0 bases and J lost 3 bases. This chain's CDR3 is CASSLASLLAGAYTGELFF. DNA of the CDR3: TGTGCCAGCAGCTTAGCCAGCCTACTAGCGGGGGCCTACACCGGGGAGCTGTTTTTT.

The gene calls are TRBV12-5 and TRBJ1-5; 9 nucleotides agree with TRBD1. The germline CDR1 and CDR2 sequences are LGHNT and FRNRAP. The CDR3 runs 16 residues. The V gene end was trimmed by 4 bases and the J gene end by 2 bases; junction bases not matched to a gene: 6. CDR3 coding DNA: TGTGCTAGTGGTTCGGGGACAGGGCGGGGCAATCAGCCCCAGCATTTT. Its protein product is CASGSGTGRGNQPQHF.

The J gene is TRBJ1-2, the V gene TRBV18; maybe TRBD1 (5 bases). Germline assignment: CDR1 KGHSH and CDR2 LQKENI. The CDR3 spans 14 residues. V lost 3 bases, J lost 8 bases, and 16 bases lay in between. The CDR3 loop reads CASSPVSGGFGYTF. The CDR3 DNA follows: TGTGCCAGCTCACCGGTCTCCGGGGGGTTCGGCTACACCTTC.

The chain combines TRBV11-2 with TRBJ2-7, with 7 nucleotides matching TRBD1. J was trimmed by 1 base and V by 1 base; bases with no gene match: 7. Germline CDR1 SGHAT, CDR2 FQNNGV. The CDR3 loop spans 16 amino acids. This CDR3 reads CASSLGADRTSYEQYF. As DNA, the CDR3 is TGTGCCAGCAGCTTAGGGGCGGACAGGACGTCCTACGAGCAGTACTTC. Variable domain in full (rest from reference TRBV11-2 and TRBJ2-7): EAGVAQSPRYKIIEKRQSVAFWCNPISGHATLYWYQQILGQGPKLLIQFQNNGVVDDSQLPKDRFSAERLKGVDSTLKIQPAKLEDSAVYLCASSLGADRTSYEQYFGPGTRLTVT.

This clonotype was seen only a few times. The chain couples TRBV7-2 to TRBJ2-5, with D maybe TRBD1 (6 bases). Per the germline V gene, CDR1 is SGHTA and CDR2 is FQGNSA. CDR3 size: 15 residues. V lost 0 bases and J lost 5, with 13 bases in between. The CDR3 loop reads CASSLAGAGQETQYF. In DNA, the CDR3 is TGTGCCAGCAGCTTAGCGGGGGCCGGGCAGGAGACCCAGTACTTC.

This clonotype has at least ten counts. The genes are TRBV9 and TRBJ1-3; D may be TRBD1 (6 bases). Deletions cut 3 bases from V and 4 bases from J, with 14 bases between. This CDR3 contains 15 residues. From germline, CDR1 is SGDLS and CDR2 YYNGEE. Here the CDR3 DNA reads TGTGCCAGCAGCGCCTCGACAGGAGCCGGAAACACCATATATTTT. Its protein is CASSASTGAGNTIYF.

A note on this clonotype: One end of the junction does not line up with germline, which may come from a read error. This sequence joins TRBV28 and TRBJ2-7; D remains ambiguous. The CDR3 has 13 residues. The germline V gene encodes CDR1 MDHEN and CDR2 SYDVKM. The CDR3 is CASSLFGVYGQYF. The CDR3 nucleotides are TGTGCCAGCAGTTTATTCGGTGTCTACGGGCAGTACTTC.

This clonotype was seen a few times. In DNA form, the CDR3 reads TGTGCCAGCAGCCCCGGCCGGGGGGCTAATGAAAAACTGTTTTTT. Residues: CASSPGRGANEKLFF. The rearrangement joins TRBV12-3 or TRBV12-4 to TRBJ1-4; D may be TRBD1 (5 bases). V was shortened by 6 bases and J by 3 bases, with 14 bases between the two germline ends. This CDR3 contains 15 residues.

This clonotype was seen many times. This sequence joins TRBV21-1 and TRBJ2-7; no DNA check was done on the table's D call, TRBD1. TRBV21-1 corresponds to a pseudogene. The CDR3 has 13 residues. The CDR3 region is CASSKGVGDEQYF. The CDR3, as DNA: TGTGCCAGCAGCAAAGGGGTGGGGGACGAGCAGTACTTC.

The V and J genes are TRBV5-1 and TRBJ1-1; TRBD1 matches at 8 bases. The V segment lost 2 bases and the J segment 4 bases; nucleotides outside the gene matches: 10. The CDR3 has 16 residues. The germline V gene has CDR1 SGHRS and CDR2 YFSETQ. This CDR3 reads CASSLSPQTGGTEAFF. CDR3 nucleotides: TGCGCCAGCAGCTTATCACCCCAAACAGGGGGCACTGAAGCTTTCTTT. The whole variable domain, remainder taken from reference TRBV5-1 and TRBJ1-1, is KAGVTQTPRYLIKTRGQQVTLSCSPISGHRSVSWYQQTPGQGLQFLFEYFSETQRNKGNFPGRFSGRQFSNSRSEMNVSTLELGDSALYLCASSLSPQTGGTEAFFGQGTRLTVV.